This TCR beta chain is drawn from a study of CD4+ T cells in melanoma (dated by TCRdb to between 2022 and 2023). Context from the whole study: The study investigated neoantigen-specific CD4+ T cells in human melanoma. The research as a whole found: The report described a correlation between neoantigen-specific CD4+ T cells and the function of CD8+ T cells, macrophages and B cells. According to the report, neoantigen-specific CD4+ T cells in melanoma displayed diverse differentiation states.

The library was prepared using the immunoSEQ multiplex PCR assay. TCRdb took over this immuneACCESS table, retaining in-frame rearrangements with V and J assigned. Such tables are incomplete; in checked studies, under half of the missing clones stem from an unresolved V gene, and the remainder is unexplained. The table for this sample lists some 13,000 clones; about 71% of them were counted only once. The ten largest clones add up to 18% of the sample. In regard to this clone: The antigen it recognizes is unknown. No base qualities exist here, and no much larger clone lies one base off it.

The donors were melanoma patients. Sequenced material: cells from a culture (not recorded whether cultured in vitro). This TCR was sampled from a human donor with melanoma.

This receptor carries the CDR3 CASSLVARSNEKLFF. The nucleotide sequence reads TGTGCCAGCAGCTTAGTAGCCAGGAGTAATGAAAAACTGTTTTTT. The sequence is built from TRBV11-2 and TRBJ1-4, with no confident D gene call. The cysteine opens and the phenylalanine closes a CDR3 of 15 amino acids. The sequence is cut down to CDR3 DNA, 45 bases in frame from base 1. V is clipped by 1 base and J by 4 bases, and the sequence between their germline boundaries is 10 bases long. Via the germline V gene, CDR1 is SGHAT and CDR2 FQNNGV.